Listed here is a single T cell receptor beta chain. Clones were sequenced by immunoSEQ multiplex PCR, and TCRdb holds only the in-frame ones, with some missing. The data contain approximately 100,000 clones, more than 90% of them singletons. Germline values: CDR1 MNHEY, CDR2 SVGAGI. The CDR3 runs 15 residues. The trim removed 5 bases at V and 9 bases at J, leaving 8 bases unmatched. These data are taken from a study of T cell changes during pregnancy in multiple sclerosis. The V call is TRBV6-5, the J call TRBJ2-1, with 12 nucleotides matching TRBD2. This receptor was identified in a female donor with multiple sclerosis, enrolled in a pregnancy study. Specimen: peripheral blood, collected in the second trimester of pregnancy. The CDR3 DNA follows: TGTGCCAGCAGTCTTAGGACTAGCGGGAAGGGTGAGCAGTTCTTC. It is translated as CASSLRTSGKGEQFF.